This is a list of T cell receptor beta chains from one sample in a study of vaccination effects on CD4 cells after COVID-19. Libraries were prepared by immunoSEQ multiplex PCR; TCRdb keeps only in-frame clonotypes and omits some of them. Here the sample spans 45,000 to 60,000 clones, under 80% being singletons. Their antigen targets remain unknown. Material: CD4+ T cells from PBMCs cultured without peptide, obtained after COVID-19 vaccination. All receptors derive from a human donor who received a COVID-19 vaccine. Each CDR3 is given with its conserved first and last residue. D genes are given only for firm matches. Clone sizes are given selectively: once, few, many, or a class where the clone is expanded.

V gene	J gene	D gene	clone size	CDR3 protein	CDR3 DNA
TRBV6-5	TRBJ2-7	.	once	CASEGDRYEQYF	TGTGCCAGCGAGGGGGATAGGTACGAGCAGTACTTC
TRBV18	TRBJ1-3	TRBD1	once	CASSPSGTGGYTIYF	TGTGCCAGCTCACCATCCGGGACAGGGGGTTACACCATATATTTT
TRBV9	TRBJ2-5	.	.	CASSVTTGKQETQYF	TGTGCCAGCAGCGTGACGACTGGTAAACAAGAGACCCAGTACTTC
TRBV18	TRBJ2-7	.	.	CASPLGRGWYEQYF	TGTGCCAGCCCACTCGGCAGGGGCTGGTACGAGCAGTACTTC
TRBV5-5	TRBJ2-3	.	once	CASTSTDTQYF	TGTGCCAGCACATCTACAGATACGCAGTATTTT
TRBV3-1/TRBV3-2	TRBJ2-3	TRBD2	.	CASSQDWTSGGAIDTQYF	TGTGCCAGCAGCCAAGATTGGACTAGCGGGGGGGCTATCGATACGCAGTATTTT
TRBV2	TRBJ1-2	.	.	CASYGTDGDSYGYTF	TGTGCCAGCTATGGGACGGATGGAGATTCCTATGGCTACACCTTC
TRBV2	TRBJ2-7	.	.	CASSGDRNYEQYF	TGTGCCAGCAGTGGCGACAGAAACTACGAGCAGTACTTC
TRBV9	TRBJ2-3	TRBD2	.	CASSEYGLAGTDTQYF	TGTGCCAGCAGCGAATACGGACTAGCGGGGACAGATACGCAGTATTTT
TRBV3-1/TRBV3-2	TRBJ2-3	TRBD2	.	CASSPRAGGDTQYF	TGTGCCAGCAGCCCCCGAGCGGGGGGGGATACGCAGTATTTT
TRBV7-9	TRBJ2-7	.	once	CASSLGEWRDISNEQYF	TGTGCCAGCAGCTTAGGAGAGTGGCGGGACATCTCCAACGAGCAGTACTTC
TRBV7-9	TRBJ2-2	.	.	CASSLSRNTGELFF	TGTGCCAGCAGCTTAAGCCGGAACACCGGGGAGCTGTTTTTT
TRBV27	TRBJ2-7	.	.	CASRGGGGGGEQYF	TGTGCCAGCAGGGGCGGAGGAGGGGGCGGGGAGCAGTACTTC
TRBV6-5	TRBJ2-7	.	.	CASSYSTGRSYEQYF	TGTGCCAGCAGTTACTCGACGGGAAGGTCCTACGAGCAGTACTTC
TRBV12-3/TRBV12-4	TRBJ2-7	.	few	CASSLQGYEQYF	TGTGCCAGCAGTCTACAGGGTTACGAGCAGTACTTC
TRBV10-3	TRBJ2-7	TRBD1	.	CAISESILRRDREIYEQYF	TGTGCCATCAGTGAGTCGATTCTAAGACGGGACAGGGAAATCTACGAGCAGTACTTC
TRBV14	TRBJ2-1	.	.	CASSQDSGHIYNEQFF	TGTGCCAGCAGCCAAGATTCCGGCCACATCTACAATGAGCAGTTCTTC
TRBV9	TRBJ2-2	.	.	CASSVDPRGTGELFF	TGTGCCAGCAGCGTAGATCCCAGAGGGACCGGGGAGCTGTTTTTT
TRBV21-1	TRBJ1-3	.	.	CASSSNQGAVGNTIYF	TGTGCCAGCAGCAGTAATCAGGGTGCTGTTGGAAACACCATATATTTT
TRBV19	TRBJ1-2	.	.	CASSILGLSYGYTF	TGTGCCAGTAGTATTTTGGGGTTGAGCTATGGCTACACCTTC
TRBV5-1	TRBJ2-3	TRBD2	.	CASSAGLGLAAEQDTQYF	TGCGCCAGCAGCGCCGGGTTGGGACTAGCGGCCGAACAAGATACGCAGTATTTT
TRBV5-1	TRBJ2-7	.	.	CASSLADGAFGEQYF	TGCGCCAGCAGCTTGGCCGACGGCGCGTTTGGCGAGCAGTACTTC
TRBV3-1/TRBV3-2	TRBJ1-4	.	.	CASSPPGQEEKLFF	TGTGCCAGCAGCCCTCCGGGACAAGAAGAAAAACTGTTTTTT
TRBV6-1	TRBJ2-5	.	.	CASSEMALQETQYF	TGTGCCAGCAGTGAAATGGCCCTACAAGAGACCCAGTACTTC
TRBV5-1	TRBJ2-7	.	.	CASSLAAQATYEQYF	TGCGCCAGCAGCTTGGCCGCGCAGGCGACCTACGAGCAGTACTTC
TRBV6-2/TRBV6-3	TRBJ1-1	.	.	CASSQLTVEAFF	TGTGCCAGCAGTCAGTTGACAGTTGAAGCTTTCTTT
TRBV28	TRBJ2-2	TRBD2	.	CASGTSGRATGELFF	TGTGCCAGCGGAACTAGCGGGAGGGCCACCGGGGAGCTGTTTTTT
TRBV6-5	TRBJ2-7	.	.	CASSATGYEQYF	TGTGCCAGCAGCGCCACAGGGTACGAGCAGTACTTC
TRBV5-6	TRBJ2-1	.	.	CASSLPDWYYNEQFF	TGTGCCAGCAGCTTGCCGGACTGGTACTACAATGAGCAGTTCTTC
TRBV5-8	TRBJ2-1	.	.	CASSSGVAEYNEQFF	TGTGCCAGCAGCTCCGGGGTAGCGGAGTACAATGAGCAGTTCTTC
TRBV7-9	TRBJ1-2	.	.	CASTLSQGDYGYTF	TGTGCCAGCACCCTGTCACAGGGCGACTATGGCTACACCTTC
TRBV10-3	TRBJ1-6	.	.	CAIRGDGRNSPLHF	TGTGCCATCAGAGGGGACGGCCGTAATTCACCCCTCCACTTT
TRBV5-1	TRBJ2-7	TRBD1	.	CASSLGGTGGYEQYF	TGCGCCAGCAGCTTGGGGGGGACAGGGGGCTACGAGCAGTACTTC
TRBV15	TRBJ2-7	.	.	CATSESPSYEQYF	TGTGCCACCAGCGAAAGTCCCTCCTACGAGCAGTACTTC
TRBV9	TRBJ2-2	.	.	CASSVGGGAIGELFF	TGTGCCAGCAGCGTAGGAGGGGGGGCTATTGGGGAGCTGTTTTTT
TRBV6-6	TRBJ2-7	.	.	CASRPQGGPFNEQYF	TGTGCCAGCAGGCCCCAGGGGGGCCCTTTTAACGAGCAGTACTTC
TRBV5-6	TRBJ2-1	TRBD2	.	CASSLAGGEQFF	TGTGCCAGCAGCTTGGCCGGGGGGGAGCAGTTCTTC
TRBV7-2	TRBJ2-1	TRBD2	few	CASSLVAGGRYNEQFF	TGTGCCAGCAGCTTAGTAGCGGGAGGGCGCTACAATGAGCAGTTCTTC
TRBV5-4	TRBJ1-5	.	.	CASSPDNGNQPQHF	TGTGCCAGCAGCCCGGACAACGGGAATCAGCCCCAGCATTTT
TRBV27	TRBJ2-7	.	.	CASTTTGSDSYEQYF	TGTGCCAGCACAACTACCGGGTCTGACTCCTACGAGCAGTACTTC
TRBV7-8	TRBJ2-5	TRBD2	.	CASSSRTSSGSLYQETQYF	TGTGCCAGCAGCTCGAGGACGTCTAGCGGGAGCCTGTACCAAGAGACCCAGTACTTC
TRBV6-1	TRBJ2-7	.	few	CASSESKGPFYEQYF	TGTGCCAGCAGTGAATCTAAGGGACCCTTCTACGAGCAGTACTTC
TRBV18	TRBJ1-5	.	.	CASSPGGDQPQHF	TGTGCCAGCTCACCAGGGGGCGACCAGCCCCAGCATTTT
TRBV30	TRBJ2-2	.	few	CAWSVTDTGELFF	TGTGCCTGGAGTGTCACGGACACCGGGGAGCTGTTTTTT
TRBV11-3	TRBJ2-3	.	once	CASSLTAGSDTQYF	TGTGCCAGCAGCTTAACAGCAGGTTCAGATACGCAGTATTTT
TRBV29-1	TRBJ1-3	TRBD1	.	CSAGQGALGNTIYF	TGCAGCGCCGGACAGGGGGCGCTTGGAAACACCATATATTTT
TRBV2	TRBJ2-3	TRBD2	.	CASWAGGTDTQYF	TGTGCCAGCTGGGCGGGGGGGACAGATACGCAGTATTTT
TRBV7-8	TRBJ2-1	.	.	CASSLVGSLSSYNEQFF	TGTGCCAGCAGCTTAGTAGGAAGCCTTTCCTCCTACAATGAGCAGTTCTTC
TRBV19	TRBJ2-7	TRBD1	few	CASSFGTGGYEQYF	TGTGCCAGTAGTTTCGGGACAGGGGGCTACGAGCAGTACTTC
TRBV25-1	TRBJ1-3	TRBD1	.	CASQTGGGNTIYF	TGTGCCAGCCAAACAGGGGGAGGAAACACCATATATTTT
TRBV19	TRBJ1-1	TRBD1	.	CASSPGQGPLNTEAFF	TGTGCCAGTAGTCCGGGACAGGGTCCCTTGAACACTGAAGCTTTCTTT
TRBV11-3	TRBJ2-1	.	once	CASSFSASSYNEQFF	TGTGCCAGCAGCTTTAGCGCTAGCTCCTACAATGAGCAGTTCTTC
TRBV2	TRBJ2-7	.	.	CASSERYDEQYF	TGTGCCAGCAGTGAAAGGTATGACGAGCAGTACTTC
TRBV7-9	TRBJ1-6	.	.	CASSPPINGNSPLHF	TGTGCCAGCAGCCCTCCTATAAACGGCAATTCACCCCTCCACTTT
TRBV7-6	TRBJ1-6	.	.	CASSIQLDNSPLHF	TGTGCCAGCAGCATACAGTTAGATAATTCACCCCTCCACTTT
TRBV27	TRBJ1-5	.	.	CASGRDPSNQPQHF	TGTGCCAGCGGCCGGGACCCCTCCAATCAGCCCCAGCATTTT
TRBV30	TRBJ1-2	.	.	CAWREGSYYGYTF	TGTGCCTGGAGAGAGGGGTCTTACTATGGCTACACCTTC
TRBV3-1/TRBV3-2	TRBJ2-1	TRBD2	few	CASSHRGGIYNEQFF	TGTGCCAGCAGCCACCGGGGGGGAATCTACAATGAGCAGTTCTTC
TRBV7-2	TRBJ1-5	.	few	CASSLGDRRSQPQHF	TGTGCCAGCAGCTTAGGTGACAGGCGGAGTCAGCCCCAGCATTTT
TRBV29-1	TRBJ1-4	TRBD1	.	CSVLQGGEKLFF	TGCAGCGTTTTACAGGGGGGGGAAAAACTGTTTTTT